This T cell receptor (beta chain) was sequenced during a study of graft-versus-host responses after intestinal transplantation (dated by TCRdb to the early 2020s). Regarding the complete study: The transplants that recipients got were multivisceral, liver-intestinal, or isolated intestinal. All recipients received anti-thymocyte globulin induction followed by maintenance tacrolimus and steroids for roughly 3 years. Bulk TCR-beta CDR3 sequencing was used to track graft-versus-host and host-versus-graft alloreactive T cell clones in the graft, circulation and bone marrow after intestinal transplantation. Alloreactive clones were identified by sequencing pre-transplant mixed lymphocyte reaction products and comparing them with unstimulated pre-transplant donor and recipient T cells. Of the roughly 25 intestinal transplant recipients enrolled in the cohort, one of whom was a retransplant, 3 patients without pretransplant specimens were excluded. Donor T cell macrochimerism was defined as a peak of at least 4% donor T cells among recipient peripheral blood mononuclear cells. Rather than going through the commercial service, samples from three later patients were sequenced in-house on an Illumina MiSeq and processed with MiXCR. Overall study outcomes, separate from this receptor: In patients with donor T cell macrochimerism, the allografts had high GvH to HvG T cell clonal ratios. GvH clones were found in recipient bone marrow, and some of the GvH clones appeared earlier in ileal mucosa or blood, which is consistent with an intestinal mucosal origin. Early after transplant, peak levels of circulating GvH clones were associated with declines in HvG clones. Conclusions were limited by the relatively low number and heterogeneity of intestinal transplant patients.

As for this clone: Its specific antigen is unknown. There are no base qualities to consult, and no much larger clone falls within one base.

The library was made by the immunoSEQ multiplex PCR assay. High-throughput TCR-beta CDR3 sequencing of genomic DNA from most patients was performed by Adaptive Biotechnologies. The original pipeline was this. Adaptive's ImmunoSEQ software was the source of the TCR sequencing data for 15 to 20 patients, while three other patients were processed with MiXCR and VDJtools. CDR3 nucleotide sequences shared by donor and recipient were removed because the origin of these sequences could not be assigned. At least 2-fold expansion over unstimulated cells and a minimum CFSE-low frequency of 0.002% (template counts) or 0.001% (read counts) were required for clones to be classified as alloreactive. Mappable clones were those detected in sequenced pre-transplant spleen, lymph node, or MLR CFSE-low populations of the donor or recipient. Cumulative frequency of alloreactive clones was calculated as a percentage of all sequences weighted by copy number. In TCRdb, the immuneACCESS table is reduced to in-frame sequences with V and J assigned. These tables do not hold every clone; where another copy was compared, an unresolved V gene accounts for under half, and the others remain unexplained. That table supplies the V and J calls and clone size; D and trimming were determined from the DNA. This sample lists about 63,000 clones; roughly 89% were detected once. The ten top clones hold approximately 1.6% of the sample.

In the germline V gene, CDR1 corresponds to MNHEY and CDR2 to SVGAGI. Trimming removed 7 bases from V and 0 bases from J, leaving 12 bases between the germline ends. The CDR3 goes from the cysteine to the phenylalanine over 14 residues. The DNA shown is the 42-base CDR3, in frame from base 1. Intraepithelial and lamina propria lymphocytes were isolated from graft specimens using dithiothreitol, EDTA incubations and collagenase D digestion. Bulk TCR-beta sequencing was performed on serial intestinal graft biopsy specimens collected as late as 600 days after transplant. This TCR came from a human patient who received an intestinal transplant, so some T cells may come from the graft donor. The sequenced sample was ileum tissue, obtained 350 to 400 days after transplant. The rearrangement combines TRBV6-5 with TRBJ1-1; TRBD1 could be the D gene, as 6 bases match. The sequenced DNA is TGTGCCAGCAACCTCAGGGGCTTGAACACTGAAGCTTTCTTT. The encoded protein is CASNLRGLNTEAFF.